Listed below are T cell receptor beta chains from one sample, sequenced in a study of blood T cells in healthy people across ages. MiXCR, run by TCRdb on the 5' RACE reads, gives a single entry per CDR3 protein. The sample yields around 1,800,000 distinct CDR3 sequences, about 39% seen once. The sample taken for sequencing was blood. The source of these receptors is a human donor in good health. Both conserved end residues are part of each CDR3. D genes are given only for firm matches. Rows give clone size only sometimes, using once, few, many, or a class for an expanded clone.

>TRBJ1-2|.|.|TRBV29-1
CSVESGVSYGYTF
TGCAGCGTTGAATCTGGGGTTTCCTATGGCTACACCTTC
>TRBJ1-1|many|.|TRBV3-1
CASSQTGNTEAFF
TGTGCCAGCAGCCAAACAGGAAACACTGAAGCTTTCTTT
>TRBJ1-5|.|.|TRBV7-8
CASSLADVGQPQHF
TGTGCCAGCAGCTTAGCAGATGTGGGTCAGCCCCAGCATTTT
>TRBJ1-5|.|.|TRBV4-2
CASSQAPGSNQPQHF
TGTGCCAGCAGCCAAGCCCCGGGCTCTAATCAGCCCCAGCATTTT
>TRBJ2-1|once|.|TRBV20-1
CSASTAGQFNEQFF
TGCAGTGCTAGCACCGCCGGACAGTTCAATGAGCAGTTCTTC
>TRBJ1-5|few|.|TRBV6-6
CASSYMVQPQHF
TGTGCCAGCAGCTACATGGTTCAGCCCCAGCATTTT
>TRBJ2-7|.|.|TRBV20-1
CSAREPGDPYEQYF
TGCAGTGCTAGGGAACCAGGGGACCCCTACGAGCAGTACTTC
>TRBJ2-1|few|TRBD1|TRBV5-1
CASRPGTGMFYEQFF
TGCGCCAGCAGACCCGGGACAGGGATGTTTTATGAGCAGTTCTTC
>TRBJ1-1|many|.|TRBV20-1
CSASKVLGVEAFF
TGCAGTGCTAGCAAGGTCCTCGGGGTCGAAGCTTTCTTT
>TRBJ2-7|few|.|TRBV6-5
CASSSRHYEQYF
TGTGCCAGCAGTTCCCGACATTACGAGCAGTACTTC
>TRBJ2-7|.|.|TRBV20-1
CSATRGHYEQYF
TGCAGTGCTACACGGGGGCATTACGAGCAGTACTTC
>TRBJ1-2|.|.|TRBV6-5
CASSYSPTTMGHGYTF
TGTGCCAGCAGTTACTCGCCCACGACAATGGGGCATGGCTACACCTTC
>TRBJ1-1|.|TRBD1|TRBV20-1
CSATRGRSNTEAFF
TGCAGTGCTACCAGGGGGAGGTCGAACACTGAAGCTTTCTTT
>TRBJ2-4|.|TRBD2|TRBV20-1
CSAIRLAGGGEQYF
TGCAGTGCCATTAGACTAGCGGGGGGAGGGGAGCAGTACTTC
>TRBJ2-1|few|.|TRBV11-2
CASSFLFGGGRGSRNEQFF
TGTGCCAGCAGCTTCTTGTTTGGGGGCGGGCGGGGGTCGCGCAATGAGCAGTTCTTC
>TRBJ2-3|.|TRBD2|TRBV27
CASTKGLASTDTQYF
TGTGCCAGCACCAAAGGACTAGCGTCGACAGATACGCAGTATTTT
>TRBJ2-1|few|TRBD2|TRBV7-2
CASSPSPTSGGSYNEQFF
TGTGCCAGCAGCCCATCCCCCACTAGCGGGGGGTCCTACAATGAGCAGTTCTTC
>TRBJ2-5|.|.|TRBV11-3
CASSPRRPLAGETQYF
TGCGCCAGCAGCCCGCGGAGGCCACTAGCCGGTGAGACCCAGTACTTC
>TRBJ2-7|.|.|TRBV2
CASRRQGGEQYF
TGTGCCAGCAGGAGGCAGGGTGGCGAGCAGTACTTC
>TRBJ1-6|.|.|TRBV7-8
CASSLGFEGDSPLHF
TGTGCCAGCAGCTTAGGGTTTGAAGGGGATTCACCCCTCCACTTT
>TRBJ2-7|many|TRBD1|TRBV7-2
CASSLRQGAIEQYF
TGTGCCAGCAGCTTACGGCAGGGGGCGATTGAGCAGTACTTC
>TRBJ1-4|.|.|TRBV20-1
CSAYLGLNEKLFF
TGCAGTGCCTATTTGGGCCTTAATGAAAAACTGTTTTTT
>TRBJ2-1|few|TRBD2|TRBV4-3
CASSPRGTSGYNEQFF
TGCGCCAGCAGCCCACGGGGGACTAGCGGGTACAATGAGCAGTTCTTC
>TRBJ2-1|.|.|TRBV12-3/TRBV12-4
CASSLGLEGYNEQFF
TGTGCCAGCAGCCTCGGACTGGAGGGATACAATGAGCAGTTCTTC
>TRBJ2-7|.|.|TRBV6-2/TRBV6-3
CASSYPGYTTYEQYF
TGTGCCAGCAGTTATCCTGGCTACACAACCTACGAGCAGTACTTC
>TRBJ2-2|.|.|TRBV4-1
CASSQDWETGELFF
TGCGCCAGCAGCCAAGATTGGGAAACCGGGGAGCTGTTTTTT
>TRBJ2-3|many|.|TRBV29-1
CSVGLGTDTQYF
TGCAGCGTTGGCCTAGGCACAGATACGCAGTATTTT
>TRBJ2-5|few|.|TRBV5-5
CASSLKPAVETQYF
TGTGCCAGCAGCTTGAAACCCGCGGTAGAGACCCAGTACTTC
>TRBJ1-1|.|TRBD1|TRBV4-3
CASSQGRFTGGTEAFF
TGCGCCAGCAGCCAGGGACGGTTTACAGGGGGCACTGAAGCTTTCTTT
>TRBJ1-2|few|TRBD1|TRBV27
CASSPKGQGIPFGYTF
TGTGCCAGCAGTCCAAAAGGACAGGGGATCCCCTTTGGCTACACCTTC
>TRBJ2-1|.|TRBD2|TRBV29-1
CSARSTSGEREQFF
TGCAGCGCCCGCTCTACTAGCGGGGAGCGTGAGCAGTTCTTC
>TRBJ2-3|.|.|TRBV29-1
CSVGGQLTRDTQYF
TGCAGCGTTGGTGGGCAATTAACCCGAGATACGCAGTATTTT
>TRBJ2-3|few|TRBD1|TRBV6-5
CASKLGQADTQYF
TGTGCCAGCAAGCTAGGACAGGCAGATACGCAGTATTTT
>TRBJ2-7|.|.|TRBV20-1
CSAEETTTYEQYF
TGCAGTGCTGAGGAGACTACGACCTACGAGCAGTACTTC
>TRBJ2-5|few|TRBD2|TRBV4-2
CASSLGVAGRKETQYF
TGTGCCAGCAGTCTCGGGGTAGCGGGGAGAAAAGAGACCCAGTACTTC
>TRBJ2-7|many|.|TRBV7-2
CASSPGQHYEQYF
TGTGCCAGCAGCCCTGGACAGCACTACGAGCAGTACTTC
>TRBJ2-5|few|.|TRBV20-1
CSARDVFRREETQYF
TGCAGTGCTAGAGACGTATTTCGGCGGGAAGAGACCCAGTACTTC
>TRBJ2-7|.|TRBD1|TRBV28
CASSSVDRGPYEQYF
TGTGCCAGCAGTTCTGTCGACAGGGGACCCTACGAGCAGTACTTC
>TRBJ2-3|few|TRBD2|TRBV20-1
CSARMGLAVSTDTQYF
TGCAGTGCTAGGATGGGACTAGCGGTTAGCACAGATACGCAGTATTTT
>TRBJ2-5|.|.|TRBV12-3/TRBV12-4
CASSSHPDRETQYF
TGTGCCAGCAGTTCCCACCCCGACCGCGAGACCCAGTACTTC
>TRBJ2-3|few|.|TRBV6-1
CASYRGGDTQYF
TGTGCCAGTTACAGGGGAGGAGATACGCAGTATTTT
>TRBJ1-5|once|.|TRBV4-1
CASSRIQTPKNQPQHF
TGCGCCAGCAGCCGGATACAGACCCCGAAGAATCAGCCCCAGCATTTT
>TRBJ1-4|.|TRBD1|TRBV28
CASRQGTGREKLFF
TGTGCCAGCAGACAAGGGACAGGGAGAGAAAAACTGTTTTTT
>TRBJ1-1|few|.|TRBV12-3/TRBV12-4
CASRDRGDAFF
TGTGCCAGCCGAGACAGAGGCGACGCTTTCTTT